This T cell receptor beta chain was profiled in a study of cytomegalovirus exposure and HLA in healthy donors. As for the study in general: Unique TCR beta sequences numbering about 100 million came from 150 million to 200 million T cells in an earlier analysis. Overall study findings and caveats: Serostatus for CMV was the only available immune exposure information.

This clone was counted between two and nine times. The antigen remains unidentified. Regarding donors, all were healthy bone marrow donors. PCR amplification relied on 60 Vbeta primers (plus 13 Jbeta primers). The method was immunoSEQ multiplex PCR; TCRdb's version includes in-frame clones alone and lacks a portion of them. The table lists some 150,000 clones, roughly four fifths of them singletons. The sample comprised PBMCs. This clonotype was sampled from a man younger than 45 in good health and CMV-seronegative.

The CDR3 sequence is CASSPRRVIYGYTF. The CDR3, as DNA: TGTGCCAGTAGTCCGCGCAGGGTGATCTATGGCTACACCTTC. The chain uses TRBV19 and TRBJ1-2; tentatively, D is TRBD1 (5 bases). Trimming pared 5 bases from V and 4 bases from J, leaving 14 bases between. The CDR3 covers 14 residues. Germline V gene sequence: CDR1 LNHDA, CDR2 SQIVND (reference sequence).